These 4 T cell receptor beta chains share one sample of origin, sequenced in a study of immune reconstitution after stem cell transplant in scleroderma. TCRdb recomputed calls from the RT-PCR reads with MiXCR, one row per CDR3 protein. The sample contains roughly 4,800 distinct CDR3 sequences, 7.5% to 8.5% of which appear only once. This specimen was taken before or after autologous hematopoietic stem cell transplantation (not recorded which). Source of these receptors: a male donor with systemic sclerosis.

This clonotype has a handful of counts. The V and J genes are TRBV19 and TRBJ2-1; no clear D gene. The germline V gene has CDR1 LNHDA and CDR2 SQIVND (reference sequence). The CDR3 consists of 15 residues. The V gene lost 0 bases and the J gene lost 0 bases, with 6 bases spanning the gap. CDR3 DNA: TGTGCCAGTAGTATAGAAGGGAACTCCTACAATGAGCAGTTCTTC. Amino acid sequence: CASSIEGNSYNEQFF.

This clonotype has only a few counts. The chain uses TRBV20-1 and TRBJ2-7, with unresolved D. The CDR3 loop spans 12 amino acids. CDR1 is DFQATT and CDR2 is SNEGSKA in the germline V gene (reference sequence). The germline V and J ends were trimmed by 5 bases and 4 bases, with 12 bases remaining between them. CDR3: CSARRANYEQYF. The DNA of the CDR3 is TGCAGTGCTCGACGGGCGAATTACGAGCAGTACTTC.

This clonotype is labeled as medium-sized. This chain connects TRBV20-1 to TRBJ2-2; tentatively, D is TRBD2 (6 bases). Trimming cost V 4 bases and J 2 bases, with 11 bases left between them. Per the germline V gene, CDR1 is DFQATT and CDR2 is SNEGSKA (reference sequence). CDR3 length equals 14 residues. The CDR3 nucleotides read TGCAGTGCTAATGTACTAGCAAACACCGGGGAGCTGTTTTTT. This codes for CSANVLANTGELFF.

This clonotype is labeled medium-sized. The chain's CDR3 is CASSISSTVNTEAFF. In DNA, the CDR3 is TGTGCCAGTAGTATTTCGTCGACAGTCAACACTGAAGCTTTCTTT. The chain employs TRBV19 and TRBJ1-1; D may be TRBD1 (5 bases). The CDR3 is 15 residues long. Germline V lookup: CDR1 LNHDA, CDR2 SQIVND (reference sequence). With 3 bases removed from V and 2 bases from J, the gap between germline ends came to 13 bases.